The present T cell receptor beta chain was sequenced within a study of blood T cell repertoires in COVID-19. V lost 1 base to trimming and J lost 7 bases, with 11 bases between them. This CDR3 contains 13 residues. Per the germline V gene, CDR1 is GTSNPN and CDR2 is SVGIG (reference sequence). In the authors' methods: The assay estimated nucleated cells by amplifying reference gene primers. The protocol was immunoSEQ multiplex PCR, while the TCRdb copy is restricted to in-frame clones and leaves out a portion. V, J and clone size are those of that table, while D and trimming were read from the DNA. Of about 100,000 clones listed, around 75% were seen once; the top ten hold approximately 25%.

The chain links TRBV30 to TRBJ1-5; D is undetermined. Sample: peripheral blood. This TCR derives from a human donor in a cohort sampled during active COVID-19. CDR3 sequence reads: CAWSGGREQPQHF. In nucleotides, the CDR3 is TGTGCCTGGAGTGGAGGGCGGGAGCAGCCCCAGCATTTT.